This T cell receptor (beta chain) emerged from a study of cytomegalovirus exposure and HLA in healthy donors (dated by TCRdb to 2016 to 2017). In the study overall: An earlier analysis of approximately 640 of the donors reported more than 250 Gb of sequence data and some 100 million unique TCR beta sequences from about 179 million T cells. About 300 gigabases of sequencing data and approximately 84 million unique TCR sequences were included in an early release covering about 600 HLA-typed donors. A separate validation cohort of 100 to 150 different subjects was used in addition to the approximately 640-subject first cohort. The number of typed donors differed by locus: about 620-630 for A, B, C, DRB1 and DQB1; 500 to 550 for DQA1; approximately 600 for DPA1; and around 470 for DPB1. In a later genetic analysis, genome-wide SNP genotypes for about three fifths of the roughly 670 donors were used, and that subset was treated as a discovery cohort. Using immunosequencing, the study profiled T cell repertoires from some 670 subjects and related those repertoires to cytomegalovirus serostatus. Donor age, sex, ethnicity and CMV serostatus were compiled alongside the repertoire data. An earlier analysis of approximately 580 of the donors used high-throughput TCR beta sequencing to judge whether each TCR beta V gene segment behaved as functional or pseudogenic. All discovery cohort repertoires had been generated using a single sequencing platform. Both class I and class II loci were covered by HLA typing, at four-digit resolution. Rather than drawing on any new phenotypic data, the later analysis identified candidate immune exposures from TCR beta sequences and the way those sequences occurred across donors. Among about 360 genotyped donors of the cohort, an average of roughly 240,000 unique TCR beta nucleotide sequences were sequenced per donor, roughly 20% of them non-productive. The study was designed to test whether signatures of past pathogen exposure could be identified by cataloging public T cell receptors. Of the 398 genotyped donors, roughly 85% fell in the genetic ancestry cluster associated with self-reported Caucasian donors. Roughly five DR-DQ haplotypes were handled as single units for association and clustering because linkage in the cohort was strong. To predict cytomegalovirus infection status, the study brought together high-throughput TCR immunosequencing, statistical association of individual TCRs with disease status, and machine learning. A later analysis re-analyzed previously published TCR beta repertoires from roughly 690 donors and added high-resolution HLA genotyping to study TCR occurrence patterns. Overall study outcomes, separate from this receptor: Because some donors lacked HLA typing at each locus, the association tests relied only on the typed subset. Because the 87-base-pair reads could not distinguish some IMGT-functional V segments, including TRBV6-2 and TRBV6-3, those segments were excluded. In vitro tests confirmed that a few of the cytomegalovirus-associated TCR beta chains recognize cytomegalovirus antigens. The study gave a list of some 150 TCR beta chains associated with cytomegalovirus. A group of highly shared sequence variants was considered likely to be a technical artifact of the sequencing pipeline. Specific HLA alleles were associated with roughly 17,000 TCR beta sequences at a false discovery rate of 0.05 in a later analysis. According to a later analysis, parvovirus B19, influenza, CMV and Epstein-Barr virus appeared linked to several top co-occurrence clusters. The presence/absence analyses assumed that sequencing depth was roughly uniform across donors, and that assumption may not be true. The authors suggested that the approach could potentially be generalized to other disease states and immunological phenotypes. A later analysis found that TCR association rates varied across HLA loci, with DRB1 alleles showing the most associated TCRs and HLA-C alleles the fewest. When HLA alleles, especially DR and DQ, strongly co-occurred, TCR associations were difficult to assign to individual alleles. Because counts were too low, some 16 rarely observed V segments, including chromosome 9 orphons, were excluded from the earlier analysis of several hundred of the donors. A later genetic analysis reported fewer N-insertions in productive TCRs among donors in an Asian-associated ancestry cluster than the approximately 700-donor mean. A later analysis found that HLA-associated TCR beta chains were more clonally expanded and had lower generation probabilities than equally common non-associated chains. In an earlier analysis of 500 to 650 of the donors, most TCR beta V segments appeared in productive rearrangements about 90% or about 30% of the time, broadly matching IMGT annotations. A further reported finding was that TCR beta sequences accurately predicted the HLA-A and HLA-B alleles for most subjects in the first cohort. The classifier was reported to diagnose cytomegalovirus status with high specificity and sensitivity in both the original cohort and the validation cohort. Most TCR sequences were observed very rarely across donors, whereas some public TCRs were present in many individuals. Linkage disequilibrium might explain the correlated functional status among segregating V segments, but an unknown experimental factor could not be excluded. In this cohort, only TCR beta chains were sequenced, and detectable features were limited by the absence of alpha or paired-chain data. For the cohort, immune exposure information was limited to CMV serostatus. In a later genetic analysis, a missense DCLRE1C variant was associated with V-gene and J-gene trimming of TCR beta chains, and the association was replicated in an independent cohort. A later analysis found that most CMV-associated TCR beta chains appeared HLA-restricted, with HLA associations seemingly driven largely by CMV exposure.

Libraries were built with the immunoSEQ multiplex PCR assay. A mixture of 60 forward primers for TCR Vbeta segments and 13 reverse primers for TCR Jbeta segments was used in the multiplex PCR. Amplification of the CDR3 region of rearranged TCR beta genes was performed with a multiplex PCR assay on genomic DNA. Amplified TCR beta libraries were sequenced as 87-base-pair reads on the Illumina HiSeq System. Under the source paper's analysis protocol: In a later analysis, some 80 million unique TCR beta chains were counted across the 690 or so repertoires, and roughly 11 million of these chains were shared by at least two donors. Raw reads were error-corrected and collapsed into unique sequences by a nearest-neighbor algorithm in which closely related sequences were merged to remove PCR and sequencing errors. CDR3 sequences were aligned to IMGT reference sequences to assign V, D and J gene segments. Each retained sequence needed at least a six-nucleotide match to both a V gene segment and a J gene segment. A rearrangement was called productive if the CDR3 had no stop codons and remained in frame with V and J, and every other rearrangement was called non-productive. Following IMGT convention, CDR3 was defined as the stretch from the second conserved V-encoded cysteine up to the conserved J-encoded phenylalanine. In an earlier analysis of some 550 of the donors, sequences lacking an unambiguous match to a single V gene segment were excluded. In an earlier analysis of 450 to 700 of the donors, V segments were called functional above 56.7% productive rearrangements and were called segregating when the between-donor standard deviation exceeded 5%. A statistical classification framework was developed to diagnose cytomegalovirus status using the catalog of TCR beta chain sequences. A later analysis assigned V and J genes by comparing TCR nucleotide sequences with IMGT/GENE-DB human TR gene sequences. In a later analysis, CDR3 sequences and most-parsimonious VDJ recombination scenarios were assigned using the TCRdist pipeline. In a later analysis, each TCR beta chain was defined by its CDR3 amino acid sequence together with its V-gene family, and reads without a unique V-gene family were excluded. To address suspected cross-contamination and a sequencing artifact, a later analysis removed around 590 highly shared, low-generation-probability nucleotide sequences. In a later analysis, a clonal expansion index was calculated for each public chain from normalized within-repertoire ranks of inferred template counts. A later analysis computed generation probabilities with a VDJ recombination model fitted to out-of-frame rearrangements, and checked the results against IGoR. In a later analysis, hypergeometric tests were used to score TCR-TCR, TCR-HLA and TCR-CMV co-occurrence, with a repertoire-size bias correction applied to TCR pairs. To estimate false discovery rates, a later analysis permuted the HLA or CMV assignments 20 times. In a later analysis, co-occurring TCRs were grouped with DBSCAN, and TCRdist sequence similarity was added when clustering was performed within HLA-allele-positive subsets. Repertoires with fewer than 30,000 or more than 120,000 public chains were left out of co-occurrence clustering, as were about 5 repertoires with anomalous nucleotide sharing. TCRdb carries this immuneACCESS record with in-frame sequences only. Its versions omit some clonotypes, under half of them owing to an unresolved V gene in the studies checked, with the rest unexplained. V, J and clone size are those of that table, while D and trimming were read from the DNA. This sample has approximately 140,000 clones in its table, and over 70% of those were observed once. 2.8% of the sample is in the top ten clones.

The cohort comprised around 700 healthy bone marrow donors. Cohort members were all nominally healthy when sampled, although unrecorded immune exposures were likely present. The donor tested CMV seronegative, placing the donor among the 300 to 400 seronegative members of the cohort. Each donor provided a peripheral blood sample, and peripheral blood mononuclear cells were used for TCR beta sequencing. The Qiagen DNeasy Blood Extraction Kit was used to extract genomic DNA from the blood cell samples. Regarding this clone: Its antigen is unknown. Base qualities were left out, and no much larger clone turns up one base away.

CDR1 is given as SQVTM and CDR2 as ANQGSEA, both from the germline V gene. From cysteine to phenylalanine, the CDR3 is 13 amino acids long. Only the CDR3 portion is preserved as DNA: 39 bases, with reading frame beginning at the first base. Between the V and J ends, shortened by 7 bases and 4 bases respectively, the junction contains 16 bases. This TCR was sampled from a male donor in good health and CMV-seronegative. The rearrangement combines TRBV29-1 with TRBJ1-1; the D gene lacks a confident call. The sequencing sample was made of PBMCs. The CDR3 protein: CSAPQWSSTEAFF. Here is the DNA: TGCAGCGCCCCTCAGTGGTCGTCCACTGAAGCTTTCTTT.